These T cell receptor beta chains were read from a single sample in a study of T cells in Graves' hyperthyroidism and ophthalmopathy. TCRdb reprocessed the multiplex PCR reads via MiXCR and lists one record per CDR3 protein. There are around 400,000 distinct CDR3 sequences in the sample; 13% occur only once, and 9.2% lies in the top ten. The sample comprised blood. The receptors were sampled from a woman in her late teens or twenties with Graves' hyperthyroidism. Both conserved end residues are part of each CDR3. D genes are given only for firm matches. Clone size is stated in some rows and not others, as once, few, many or a class when expanded.

V gene: TRBV7-3; D gene: NA; CDR3 length: 15; J gene: TRBJ1-6; clone size: NA; CDR3 DNA: TGTGCCAGCAGCTTAGCGGGCAGGAATAATTCACCCCTCCACTTT; CDR3 protein: CASSLAGRNNSPLHF
V gene: TRBV19; D gene: NA; CDR3 length: 14; J gene: TRBJ2-3; clone size: NA; CDR3 DNA: TGTGCCAGTAGCACGGGAGTGGGGACAGATACGCAGTATTTT; CDR3 protein: CASSTGVGTDTQYF
V gene: TRBV12-3/TRBV12-4; D gene: TRBD1; CDR3 length: 16; J gene: TRBJ1-6; clone size: many; CDR3 DNA: TGTGCCAGCAGTTTACCCCCGGGACAGGGTAATTCACCCCTCCACTTT; CDR3 protein: CASSLPPGQGNSPLHF
V gene: TRBV3-1; D gene: TRBD2; CDR3 length: 18; J gene: TRBJ2-1; clone size: NA; CDR3 DNA: TGTGCCAGCAGCCAAGATAGTTTTTCTAGCGGGAGTTGGAATGAGCAGTTCTTC; CDR3 protein: CASSQDSFSSGSWNEQFF
V gene: TRBV4-2; D gene: NA; CDR3 length: 15; J gene: TRBJ1-1; clone size: NA; CDR3 DNA: TGTGCCAGCAGCCAGTTGACCCTTACAAACACTGAAGCTTTCTTT; CDR3 protein: CASSQLTLTNTEAFF
V gene: TRBV7-3; D gene: TRBD2; CDR3 length: 15; J gene: TRBJ2-1; clone size: many; CDR3 DNA: TGTGCCAGCAGCCTCATAGCGGGGGCTTACAATGAGCAGTTCTTC; CDR3 protein: CASSLIAGAYNEQFF
V gene: TRBV6-1; D gene: TRBD1; CDR3 length: 14; J gene: TRBJ2-7; clone size: many; CDR3 DNA: TGTGCCAGCAGTCACAGGGGACCTTCCTACGAGCAGTACTTC; CDR3 protein: CASSHRGPSYEQYF
V gene: TRBV11-2; D gene: TRBD2; CDR3 length: 15; J gene: TRBJ2-1; clone size: many; CDR3 DNA: TGTGCCAGCAGCTACGGACTAGCGGTCTACAATGAGCAGTTCTTC; CDR3 protein: CASSYGLAVYNEQFF
V gene: TRBV29-1; D gene: TRBD1; CDR3 length: 12; J gene: TRBJ2-2; clone size: many; CDR3 DNA: TGCAGCGTTGGGACAGGCACCGGGGAGCTGTTTTTT; CDR3 protein: CSVGTGTGELFF
V gene: TRBV7-3; D gene: NA; CDR3 length: 16; J gene: TRBJ1-2; clone size: many; CDR3 DNA: TGTGCCAGCAGCTTAGCTCCTGGGGGGAATTCGCTTGGCTACACCTTC; CDR3 protein: CASSLAPGGNSLGYTF
V gene: TRBV6-2/TRBV6-3; D gene: NA; CDR3 length: 13; J gene: TRBJ2-7; clone size: many; CDR3 DNA: TGTGCCAGCAGCACCGGGAACGTCAACGAGCAGTACTTC; CDR3 protein: CASSTGNVNEQYF
V gene: TRBV6-1; D gene: NA; CDR3 length: 13; J gene: TRBJ2-5; clone size: many; CDR3 DNA: TGTGCCAGCAGTTATGGACAGTCGGAGACCCAGTACTTC; CDR3 protein: CASSYGQSETQYF
V gene: TRBV6-1; D gene: NA; CDR3 length: 15; J gene: TRBJ2-2; clone size: many; CDR3 DNA: TGTGCCAGCAGTGAGTGGCAGGGAGTCGGCGGGGAGCTGTTTTTT; CDR3 protein: CASSEWQGVGGELFF
V gene: TRBV27; D gene: NA; CDR3 length: 14; J gene: TRBJ1-2; clone size: NA; CDR3 DNA: TGTGCCAGCAGTTTTCTGTCAGGCACTGGAGGCTACACCTTC; CDR3 protein: CASSFLSGTGGYTF
V gene: TRBV6-2/TRBV6-3; D gene: NA; CDR3 length: 15; J gene: TRBJ2-1; clone size: many; CDR3 DNA: TGTGCCTCCGGGCCTCGGGGGCGCCCCTACAATGAGCAGTTCTTC; CDR3 protein: CASGPRGRPYNEQFF
V gene: TRBV20-1; D gene: NA; CDR3 length: 19; J gene: TRBJ2-1; clone size: NA; CDR3 DNA: TGCAGTGCGATCCCCGGCGGGACACACCCTCGAAATTCCTACAATGAGCAGTTCTTC; CDR3 protein: CSAIPGGTHPRNSYNEQFF
V gene: TRBV28; D gene: NA; CDR3 length: 12; J gene: TRBJ2-2; clone size: many; CDR3 DNA: TGTGCCAGCAGACCGGGCCACGGGGAGCTGTTTTTT; CDR3 protein: CASRPGHGELFF
V gene: TRBV3-1; D gene: TRBD2; CDR3 length: 15; J gene: TRBJ2-1; clone size: many; CDR3 DNA: TGTGCCAGCAGCCTCGGACCGGGGGGAAGAAATGAGCAGTTCTTC; CDR3 protein: CASSLGPGGRNEQFF
V gene: TRBV4-3; D gene: TRBD2; CDR3 length: 15; J gene: TRBJ2-2; clone size: few; CDR3 DNA: TGCGCCAGCAGGGCAGGGACTAGAGGCACCGGGGAGCTGTTTTTT; CDR3 protein: CASRAGTRGTGELFF
V gene: TRBV20-1; D gene: NA; CDR3 length: 13; J gene: TRBJ2-7; clone size: many; CDR3 DNA: TGCAGTGCTAAACAGGCCGGTCTCTACGAGCAGTACTTC; CDR3 protein: CSAKQAGLYEQYF
V gene: TRBV12-3/TRBV12-4; D gene: NA; CDR3 length: 15; J gene: TRBJ1-1; clone size: many; CDR3 DNA: TGTGCCAGCAGTTTCTCGGGGGCGCCGAGCACTGAAGCTTTCTTT; CDR3 protein: CASSFSGAPSTEAFF
V gene: TRBV5-4; D gene: TRBD2; CDR3 length: 17; J gene: TRBJ2-2; clone size: NA; CDR3 DNA: TGTGCCAGCAGCTGGGGAACTAGCGGGGCGAACACCGGGGAGCTGTTTTTT; CDR3 protein: CASSWGTSGANTGELFF
V gene: TRBV28; D gene: TRBD2; CDR3 length: 15; J gene: TRBJ2-1; clone size: many; CDR3 DNA: TGTGCCAGCAGTATACTAGCGGGCTCTTACAATGAGCAGTTCTTC; CDR3 protein: CASSILAGSYNEQFF
V gene: TRBV20-1; D gene: TRBD1; CDR3 length: 14; J gene: TRBJ1-5; clone size: many; CDR3 DNA: TGCAGTGCTAAGGGGGGACAGGGTGGTCAGCCCCAGCATTTT; CDR3 protein: CSAKGGQGGQPQHF
V gene: TRBV5-1; D gene: NA; CDR3 length: 13; J gene: TRBJ1-1; clone size: many; CDR3 DNA: TGCGCCAGCAGCCTTGGACCCCGCCGGGGGGCTTTCTTT; CDR3 protein: CASSLGPRRGAFF
V gene: TRBV5-5; D gene: NA; CDR3 length: 12; J gene: TRBJ2-7; clone size: NA; CDR3 DNA: TGTGCCAGCAGCTTCGAGACTGGAGAGCAGTACTTC; CDR3 protein: CASSFETGEQYF